This TCR beta chain derives from a study of neurological immune-mediated disorders. Study findings and constraints: One related-CDR3 cluster, which may be a signature, held the repertoires of 18 of 34 multiple sclerosis patients after phylogenetic grouping.

From germline, CDR1 is LGHDT and CDR2 YNNKEL (reference sequence). V lost 4 bases, J lost 3 bases, and 4 bases lay in between. The CDR3 totals 11 residues. TCRdb independently ran MiXCR on the 5' RACE reads; one entry per CDR3 protein. This sample carries 40,000 to 55,000 distinct CDR3 sequences, approximately 3% of them seen once, and the ten largest clones take less than 15%. This clonotype was counted many times. What it binds is not known. The material sequenced was PBMCs. This clonotype originated in a woman in her 50s with multiple sclerosis. The chain employs TRBV3-1 and TRBJ2-7; D call uncertain. The CDR3 protein is CASSRNYEQYF. The CDR3 DNA is TGTGCCAGCAGCCGAAACTACGAGCAGTACTTC.